The source of this T cell receptor (beta chain) is a study of siplizumab effects on memory and regulatory T cells. Findings of the study overall: Greater diversity than memory cells seemed evident in naive T cells, which also appeared to be major alloresponse contributors. Proliferating siplizumab-cultured Tregs lacked confirmed suppressive function.

It was 10^5 or so TCR templates that were assayed per sample. Data came from immunoSEQ multiplex PCR; TCRdb stores just in-frame clones and leaves some out. This table holds 100,000 or so clones, approximately 92% found once. About this clone itself: Its specificity is not known.

This sequence originates from a human donor in good health. Some clones in this sample may be carry-over from other donors' samples. Sequencing input: CD4+ T cells sorted from blood.

The CDR3 DNA reads TGTGCCGCCGGGACAGGGAATTCACCCCTCCACTTT. This sequence encodes CAAGTGNSPLHF. The gene calls are TRBV6-5 and TRBJ1-6, with 9 positions matching TRBD1. Germline V gene data show CDR1 as MNHEY and CDR2 as SVGAGI. The CDR3 runs 12 residues. J gave up 7 bases and V 11 bases, and 3 bases lay outside the gene matches.